This T cell receptor beta chain was identified during a study of cytomegalovirus exposure and HLA in healthy donors. Looking at the study overall: The Caucasian-associated ancestry cluster held 80% to 90% of roughly 400 genotyped donors. Study-level points and caveats: Among donors in an Asian-associated ancestry cluster, a later analysis reportedly found fewer N-insertions than the roughly 680-donor mean. In a later analysis, HLA-C alleles had the fewest associated TCRs, DRB1 alleles the most.

This clone occurred once. Its antigen is undetermined. With 60 Vbeta and 13 Jbeta primers, the PCR was carried out. The protocol was immunoSEQ multiplex PCR, while the TCRdb copy is restricted to in-frame clones and leaves out a portion. Of 130,000 to 150,000 clones listed, 78% are singletons. The germline V gene encodes CDR1 SGHNT and CDR2 YYREEE (reference sequence). The CDR3 has 16 amino acids. Sequencing was done on a sample of PBMCs. This clonotype originated in a man aged 35-49 years in good health and CMV-seropositive. The chain employs TRBV5-4 and TRBJ2-5, with D tentatively TRBD2 (6 bases). The DNA matches TRBJ2-7 better at its end, which makes the J call doubtful. The CDR3: CASSLAGRGPSYEQYF. CDR3 coding DNA: TGTGCCAGCAGCTTGGCCGGGCGGGGCCCCTCCTACGAGCAGTACTTC.